What follows are 11 T cell receptor beta chains derived from one specimen sequenced in a study of blood T cell repertoires in COVID-19. Libraries were prepared by immunoSEQ multiplex PCR; TCRdb keeps only in-frame clonotypes and omits some of them. Of roughly 74,000 clones listed, more than 85% were seen once; the top ten hold less than 1.5%. Sequencing used PBMCs or T cells enriched from blood (not recorded which). The receptor set was obtained from a woman in her 50s with acute COVID-19.

The chain joins TRBV11-2 to TRBJ2-7, with TRBD1 identical over 10 bases. Losses at the gene ends were 0 bases for V and 3 bases for J; bases not matched to a gene: 2. This CDR3 contains 15 residues. Germline V gene lookup returns CDR1 SGHAT and CDR2 FQNNGV. The CDR3 loop is CASSLDGQGVYEQYF. Here the CDR3 DNA reads TGTGCCAGCAGCTTAGATGGACAGGGGGTCTACGAGCAGTACTTC. Variable domain in full (rest from reference TRBV11-2 and TRBJ2-7): EAGVAQSPRYKIIEKRQSVAFWCNPISGHATLYWYQQILGQGPKLLIQFQNNGVVDDSQLPKDRFSAERLKGVDSTLKIQPAKLEDSAVYLCASSLDGQGVYEQYFGPGTRLTVT.

J is TRBJ1-2 and V is TRBV28, with D hard to call. CDR3 length: 12 residues. V lost 3 bases to trimming and J lost 5 bases, with 7 bases between them. Per the germline V gene, CDR1 is MDHEN and CDR2 is SYDVKM. The CDR3 sequence: CASSLASYGYTF. The CDR3 nucleotides are TGTGCCAGCAGTTTGGCTAGTTATGGCTACACCTTC.

The sample holds one count of this clone. The chain combines TRBV21-1 with TRBJ1-3; TRBD1 reflects the table's D call only, with no check against the DNA. TRBV21-1 is an annotated pseudogene. This CDR3 spans 16 amino acids. In DNA, the CDR3 is TGTGCCAGCAGCCAATTCTCAGGGGGCTCTGGAAACACCATATATTTT. Translated: CASSQFSGGSGNTIYF.

The V and J genes are TRBV18 and TRBJ2-3; 7 positions agree with TRBD1. V dropped 4 bases and J dropped 3; count of bases not matched to a gene: 4. Germline V lookup: CDR1 KGHSH, CDR2 LQKENI. This CDR3 comprises 14 residues. The CDR3 spells CASSLRQGTDTQYF. CDR3 sequence (DNA): TGTGCCAGCTCACTACGACAGGGAACAGATACGCAGTATTTT.

The chain links TRBV19 to TRBJ1-4; 7 bases map to TRBD1. The germline V gene encodes CDR1 LNHDA and CDR2 SQIVND (reference sequence). The CDR3 is 15 amino acids. V was clipped by 6 bases and J by 2 bases; unmatched bases: 6. The CDR3 reads CASRSDRETNEKLFF. In nucleotides, the CDR3 is TGTGCCAGTAGGTCCGACAGGGAGACTAATGAAAAACTGTTTTTT.

V is TRBV25-1 and J is TRBJ1-2; tentatively, D is TRBD1 (6 bases). Trimming shortened V by 5 bases and J by 0 bases, and 16 bases separated the two germline ends. CDR3 length: 16 amino acids. Germline loops: CDR1 MGHDK, CDR2 SYGVNS. The CDR3 spells CASSTQQGPTNYGYTF. The CDR3 nucleotides read TGTGCCAGCAGTACCCAACAGGGCCCGACTAACTATGGCTACACCTTC.

The rearrangement joins TRBV6-5 to TRBJ2-3; a weak D match, TRBD1 (5 bases). V was pared by 0 bases and J by 5 bases, with 15 bases between. Germline CDR1 and CDR2: MNHEY and SVGAGI. The CDR3 has 16 residues. The CDR3 protein is CASSYSQTGRRDTQYF. DNA of the CDR3: TGTGCCAGCAGTTACTCGCAAACAGGTCGGCGAGATACGCAGTATTTT.

Here the CDR3 reads CASSRKTSGNDEQFF. The CDR3 region has the DNA TGTGCCAGCAGCCGTAAGACTAGCGGGAACGATGAGCAGTTCTTC. V gene TRBV6-5 combines with J gene TRBJ2-1, with 11 bases identical to TRBD2. The germline V gene has CDR1 MNHEY and CDR2 SVGAGI. The ends lost 6 bases at V and 8 bases at J; junction bases unmatched: 9. This CDR3 is 15 amino acids long.

The chain is built from TRBV5-1 and TRBJ1-1; no clear D. V was cut by 4 bases and J by 5 bases, with 12 bases left in between. Germline CDR1 and CDR2: SGHRS and YFSETQ. The CDR3 contains 13 residues. For the CDR3, the DNA is TGCGCCAGCAGCCCTGTGCGAGGGACTGAAGCTTTCTTT. This sequence encodes CASSPVRGTEAFF.

A few counts support this clone. V is TRBV7-2 and J is TRBJ2-2; 7 bases line up with TRBD1. Germline-derived CDR1 and CDR2 are SGHTA and FQGNSA. V lost 3 bases and J lost 7; bases outside the gene matches: 8. The CDR3 consists of 15 residues. CDR3 coding DNA: TGTGCCAGCAGCTTCTACGGGACAGTGAGCGGGGAGCTGTTTTTT. It encodes CASSFYGTVSGELFF. Combining the CDR3 with reference TRBV7-2 and TRBJ2-2 gives the whole variable domain GAGVSQSPSNKVTEKGKDVELRCDPISGHTALYWYRQSLGQGLEFLIYFQGNSAPDKSGLPSDRFSAERTGGSVSTLTIQRTQQEDSAVYLCASSFYGTVSGELFFGEGSRLTVL.

This chain joins TRBV24-1 and TRBJ2-1; D remains unclear. The CDR3 is 15 amino acids. CDR1 is KGHDR, CDR2 SFDVKD, per germline. With 5 bases removed from V and 0 bases from J, the gap between germline ends came to 10 bases. CDR3 in amino acids: CATSAGRSSYNEQFF. DNA of the CDR3: TGTGCCACCAGTGCTGGCAGAAGCTCCTACAATGAGCAGTTCTTC.